This passage covers 20 T cell receptor beta chains from one sample sequenced in a study of Tregs in tolerant kidney transplant recipients. Mixed chimerism was transient after nonmyeloablative marrow transplants from related graft donors. The repertoire was sequenced with immunoSEQ multiplex PCR; TCRdb's copy has only in-frame clones and lacks some. The sample totals around 6,400 clones. Sequenced here: CD8+ T cells from blood (PBMCs), sampled 12 months after the transplant. Receptors originate from a human patient who received a combined kidney and bone marrow transplant. Certain T cells may be donor cells from the graft.

Judged by frequency, this clone is medium-sized. With the read ending 3 residues before the CDR3 end, the germline J gene is used to fill in that end. V is TRBV20-1 and J is TRBJ1-1; tentative D call: TRBD1 (5 bases). CDR3 length: 12 residues. V was trimmed by 6 bases and J by 0 bases, leaving 8 bases between them. Germline assignment: CDR1 DFQATT and CDR2 SNEGSKA (reference sequence). The CDR3 region is CSASRVNTEAFF. CDR3 DNA, as far as it was read: TGCAGTGCCAGCAGGGTGAACACTGAA.

As for this clone: The sequenced fragment ends 3 residues before the CDR3 boundary, so the rest is inferred from the germline J gene. The chain has TRBV19 and TRBJ1-5, with D maybe TRBD1 (5 bases). The CDR3 has 13 amino acids. Between the trimmed V and J ends, which lost 5 bases and 4 bases, there was a span of 9 bases. Per the germline V gene, CDR1 is LNHDA and CDR2 is SQIVND (reference sequence). CDR3 loop: CASSVDSNQPQHF. Incomplete CDR3 DNA: TGTGCCAGTAGTGTCGACAGTAATCAGCCC.

As concerns this clone: The read halts 3 residues ahead of the CDR3 end, with the missing end drawn from the germline J gene. V is TRBV20-1 and J is TRBJ2-5, with D maybe TRBD2 (5 bases). Germline assignment: CDR1 DFQATT and CDR2 SNEGSKA (reference sequence). The germline V and J ends were trimmed by 3 bases and 2 bases, with 16 bases remaining between them. The CDR3 is 15 amino acids. CDR3: CSARRRGADQETQYF. The sequenced part of the CDR3 DNA is TGCAGTGCTAGGCGCCGCGGAGCGGATCAAGAGACC.

The CDR3 region is CASSRTGGLGSTEAFF. The DNA read from the CDR3 is TGTGCCAGTAGCAGGACAGGGGGCCTCGGTAGTACTGAA. The V call is TRBV19, the J call TRBJ1-1; 11 bases are shared with TRBD1. With the read ending 3 residues before the CDR3 end, the germline J gene is used to fill in that end. Germline trimming cut 6 bases from V and 5 bases from J; bases unmatched to any gene: 11. The germline CDR1 and CDR2 sequences are LNHDA and SQIVND (reference sequence). This CDR3 is built from 16 residues.

Details on this clone: With the read ending 3 residues before the CDR3 end, the germline J gene is used to fill in that end. The chain combines TRBV18 with TRBJ2-7; 13 nucleotides agree with TRBD2. The CDR3 is 17 residues long. CDR1 KGHSH and CDR2 LQKENI come from the germline V gene. V gave up 1 base and J gave up 0 bases; unmatched junction bases: 3. The CDR3 DNA, read in part, is TGTGCCAGCTCACCACTGGGACTAGCGGGATACTCCTACGAG. Its protein is CASSPLGLAGYSYE. The full CDR3 protein reads CASSPLGLAGYSYEQYF.

This clone is identified as medium-sized from frequency. The CDR3 end is not reached by the read, which stops 3 residues before it; the germline J gene fills it in. The chain has TRBV20-1 and TRBJ2-7; TRBD2 matches 8 bases. Germline V gene sequence: CDR1 DFQATT, CDR2 SNEGSKA (reference sequence). After removal of 3 bases from V and 2 bases from J, the junction contained 15 bases not matched to a gene. This CDR3 comprises 17 residues. The covered CDR3 bases are TGCAGTGCTAGTCCCTATGGGGTGCGGGAGGCAACCTACGAG. Encoded protein: CSASPYGVREATYE. The whole CDR3 region reads CSASPYGVREATYEQYF.

On this clone: The read stops 3 residues short of the end of the CDR3; the missing end is completed from the germline J gene. V usage is TRBV7-9 and J usage is TRBJ2-3; D call uncertain. CDR3 length: 14 amino acids. V was pared by 5 bases and J by 5 bases, with 14 bases between. Germline lookup yields CDR1 SEHNR and CDR2 FQNEAQ (reference sequence). The sequenced part of the CDR3 DNA is TGTGCCAGCAGCCTAATAGGGCCCGGAGATACG. Amino acids: CASSLIGPGDT. The full CDR3 sequence reads CASSLIGPGDTQYF. Combining the CDR3 with reference TRBV7-9 and TRBJ2-3 gives the whole variable domain DTGVSQNPRHKITKRGQNVTFRCDPISEHNRLYWYRQTLGQGPEFLTYFQNEAQLEKSRLLSDRFSAERPKGSFSTLEIQRTEQGDSAMYLCASSLIGPGDTQYFGPGTRLTVL.

Of note for this clone: The CDR3 end falls 3 residues outside the read, so it is completed with the germline J gene. The V call is TRBV19, the J call TRBJ1-6, with D possibly TRBD1 on 6 matching bases. The CDR3 is 16 amino acids. V dropped 6 bases and J dropped 4 bases, with 16 bases sitting between them. Looked up from germline, CDR1 is LNHDA and CDR2 is SQIVND (reference sequence). The part of the CDR3 DNA that was read is TGTGCCAGTAGCAACACAGGGACCTCGTATAATTCACCC. Translation gives CASSNTGTSYNSP. The full CDR3 sequence reads CASSNTGTSYNSPLHF.

The chain's CDR3 is CASSGRTGGRTGELFF. The CDR3 bases that were read are TGTGCCAGCAGCGGAAGGACAGGGGGCAGGACCGGGGAG. The rearrangement joins TRBV9 to TRBJ2-2; TRBD1 matches at 11 bases. Read coverage stops 3 residues before the CDR3 terminus; the germline J gene supplies the remainder. The V segment lost 3 bases and the J segment 5 bases; nucleotides outside the gene matches: 6. The length of the CDR3 is 16 residues. Germline assignment: CDR1 SGDLS and CDR2 YYNGEE.

Comment on this clone: Read sequence stops 3 residues before the CDR3 end, and the germline J gene provides the missing end. The chain carries TRBV29-1 and TRBJ1-1, with D hard to call. There are 12 residues in the CDR3. The germline gives CDR1 SQVTM, CDR2 ANQGSEA. V lost 4 bases and J 1 base, leaving 7 bases between the germline ends. The CDR3: CSVGAANTEAFF. The DNA read from the CDR3 is TGCAGCGTTGGAGCCGCGAACACTGAA.

Comment on this clone: The read stops 3 residues short of the end of the CDR3; the missing end is completed from the germline J gene. This chain uses TRBV27 with TRBJ1-2; tentatively, D is TRBD1 (6 bases). The CDR3 has 13 amino acids. With 6 bases removed from V and 2 bases from J, the gap between germline ends came to 10 bases. Germline CDR1 and CDR2: MNHEY and SMNVEV (reference sequence). Here the CDR3 reads CASRPGTNYGYTF. The DNA read from the CDR3 is TGTGCCAGCAGACCCGGGACAAACTATGGC.

On this clone itself: The read finishes 3 residues shy of the CDR3 end, and the germline J gene is used to complete it. This chain joins TRBV7-9 and TRBJ2-1; weak D call: TRBD2 (5 bases). The CDR3 extends over 15 amino acids. Per germline, CDR1 SEHNR and CDR2 FQNEAQ (reference sequence). V was shortened by 4 bases and J by 1 base, with 11 bases between the two germline ends. CDR3 in amino acids: CASSSRVLSYNEQFF. The DNA read from the CDR3 is TGTGCCAGCAGCTCGCGGGTCCTTTCCTACAATGAG.

The part of the CDR3 DNA that was read is TGCAGTGCAACCGGGACTAGCGGAAACGCCTACGAG. This sequence encodes CSATGTSGNAYE. Given in full, the CDR3 is CSATGTSGNAYEQYF. The rearrangement links TRBV20-1 to TRBJ2-7; 11 bases are a match to TRBD2. Sequencing ends 3 residues short of the CDR3 end; the germline J gene provides the rest. V was pared by 6 bases and J by 2 bases, with 9 bases of the junction left unmatched. CDR1 and CDR2 from the germline V gene are DFQATT and SNEGSKA (reference sequence). The CDR3 runs 15 residues.

Remarks on this clone: The read halts 3 residues ahead of the CDR3 end, with the missing end drawn from the germline J gene. This chain links TRBV7-6 with TRBJ2-5, with D possibly matching TRBD1 (5 bases). Trimming took 5 bases from V and 3 from J, leaving 10 bases between them. The length of the CDR3 is 13 residues. The germline V gene has CDR1 SGHVS and CDR2 FNYEAQ. CDR3 residues: CASSIDREETQYF. The CDR3 DNA, read in part, is TGTGCCAGCAGCATCGACAGAGAAGAGACC.

In regard to this clone: With the read ending 3 residues before the CDR3 end, the germline J gene is used to fill in that end. V gene TRBV20-1 combines with J gene TRBJ1-2; D ambiguous. The CDR3 has 12 amino acids. Trimming shortened V by 6 bases and J by 4 bases, and 12 bases separated the two germline ends. Germline V lookup: CDR1 DFQATT, CDR2 SNEGSKA (reference sequence). CDR3 in amino acids: CSAIQTIYGYTF. CDR3 DNA, as far as it was read: TGCAGTGCCATACAGACAATCTATGGC.

Regarding this clone: Read sequence stops 3 residues before the CDR3 end, and the germline J gene provides the missing end. J is TRBJ2-7 and V is TRBV18; the D gene is possibly TRBD1 (5 bases). This CDR3 contains 13 residues. The germline CDR1 and CDR2 sequences are KGHSH and LQKENI. The V and J ends lost 3 bases and 5 bases respectively, with 11 bases between them. The sequenced part of the CDR3 DNA is TGTGCCAGCTCACCCTGGACACTTGACGAG. Its protein is CASSPWTLDE. The whole CDR3 protein is CASSPWTLDEQYF.

Turning to this clone: The read stops 3 residues short of the end of the CDR3; the missing end is completed from the germline J gene. The chain couples TRBV6-2 or TRBV6-3 to TRBJ1-1; 8 nucleotides align to TRBD1. V lost 6 bases to trimming and J lost 3 bases; unmatched junction nucleotides: 0. This CDR3 has 12 residues. Germline values: CDR1 MNHEY, CDR2 SVGEGT. CDR3 bases read: TGTGCCAGCAGGACAGGGGACACTGAA. Protein sequence: CASRTGDTE. In full, the CDR3 reads CASRTGDTEAFF.

In regard to this clone: The read is 3 residues too short to cover the CDR3 end, so that end is filled in from the germline J gene. V usage is TRBV19 and J usage is TRBJ2-3; D is possibly TRBD1 (6 bases). Germline V gene data show CDR1 as LNHDA and CDR2 as SQIVND (reference sequence). This CDR3 is 14 amino acids long. V was clipped by 6 bases and J by 5 bases, with 15 bases between them. The CDR3 spells CASRTWAGEDTQYF. The part of the CDR3 DNA that was read is TGTGCCAGTAGAACTTGGGCAGGGGAAGATACG.

In the case of this clone: The read is 3 residues too short to cover the CDR3 end, so that end is filled in from the germline J gene. This sequence joins TRBV5-5 and TRBJ2-1; D is perhaps TRBD1 (6 bases). Germline V lookup: CDR1 SGHKS, CDR2 YYEKEE (reference sequence). The CDR3 consists of 15 residues. Trimming took off 6 bases at V and 5 bases at J, with 18 bases between the two ends. The sequenced part of the CDR3 DNA is TGTGCCAGCATCCCCCCCACGGACAGAGACAATGAG. Translation: CASIPPTDRDNE. The entire CDR3 reads CASIPPTDRDNEQFF.

A note on this clone: Sequencing ends 3 residues short of the CDR3 end; the germline J gene provides the rest. This chain joins TRBV5-1 and TRBJ2-7; 7 bases fit TRBD1. The CDR3 runs 16 residues. The germline V gene encodes CDR1 SGHRS and CDR2 YFSETQ. Trimming removed 0 bases from V and 0 bases from J; junction bases left unmatched: 6. The CDR3 region is CASSLVGTAFSYEQYF. CDR3 DNA, as far as it was read: TGCGCCAGCAGCTTGGTTGGGACAGCCTTCTCCTACGAG. The full variable domain, in which reference TRBV5-1 and TRBJ2-7 provide the parts outside the CDR3, is KAGVTQTPRYLIKTRGQQVTLSCSPISGHRSVSWYQQTPGQGLQFLFEYFSETQRNKGNFPGRFSGRQFSNSRSEMNVSTLELGDSALYLCASSLVGTAFSYEQYFGPGTRLTVT.